The entry below describes one TCR beta chain. Its specificity is not known. There are 13 residues in the CDR3. Trimming left V 1 base short and J 6 bases short, with 7 bases between. Germline loops: CDR1 MGHRA, CDR2 YSYEKL. The source of the sample is a study of cytomegalovirus exposure and HLA in healthy donors. Study observations and caveats: In a later analysis, at a false discovery rate of 0.05, roughly 18,000 TCR beta sequences were associated with HLA alleles. A later examination showed that TCR association rates differed by HLA locus, with DRB1 most and HLA-C fewest.

All donors participated as healthy donors of bone marrow. The PCR employed 60 Vbeta primers together with 13 Jbeta primers. Study processing details: In a later analysis, of approximately 81 million unique beta chains, some 10 million appeared in at least two donors. Method: immunoSEQ multiplex PCR; TCRdb's copy keeps in-frame clones and lacks some. The DNA was the basis for D and trimming; V, J and clone size are from that table. This table holds some 99,000 clones, around 70% found once. The chain couples TRBV4-1 to TRBJ2-1; no reliable D call. The origin of this receptor is a woman in her 70s in good health and CMV-seropositive. The sample was PBMCs. This CDR3 is CASSQVLSNEQFF. The CDR3 DNA reads TGCGCCAGCAGCCAAGTCTTGAGCAATGAGCAGTTCTTC.